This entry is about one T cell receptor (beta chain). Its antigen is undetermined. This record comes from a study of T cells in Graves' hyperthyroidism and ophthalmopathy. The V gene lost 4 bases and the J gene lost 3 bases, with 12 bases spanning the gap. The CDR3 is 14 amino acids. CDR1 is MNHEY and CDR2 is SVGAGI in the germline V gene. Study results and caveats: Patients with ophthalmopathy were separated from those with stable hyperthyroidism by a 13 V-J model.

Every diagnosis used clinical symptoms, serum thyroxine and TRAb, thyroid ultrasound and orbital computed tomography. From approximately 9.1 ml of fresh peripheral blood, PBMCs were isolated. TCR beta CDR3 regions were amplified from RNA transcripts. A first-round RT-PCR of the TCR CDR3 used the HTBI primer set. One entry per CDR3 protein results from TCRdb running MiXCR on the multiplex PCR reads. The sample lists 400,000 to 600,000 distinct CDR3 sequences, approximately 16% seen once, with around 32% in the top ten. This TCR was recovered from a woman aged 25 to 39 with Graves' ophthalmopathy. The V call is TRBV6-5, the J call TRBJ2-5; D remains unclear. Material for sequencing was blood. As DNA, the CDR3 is TGTGCCAGCAGTTTTAGGAGTAATGAAGAGACCCAGTACTTC. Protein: CASSFRSNEETQYF.